These 5 T cell receptor beta chains came from one sample sequenced in a study of blood T cell repertoires in COVID-19. Produced via immunoSEQ multiplex PCR; TCRdb's table is partial and in-frame only. Of 120,000 to 150,000 clones in the sample, about 89% are singletons; the top ten hold roughly 6.1%. Sequenced: peripheral blood. These receptors were obtained from an elderly man with acute or convalescent COVID-19.

The chain uses TRBV28 and TRBJ2-5, with 8 bases fitting TRBD2. With 4 bases clipped from V and 6 bases from J, the junction kept 10 bases outside the gene matches. Germline V gene data show CDR1 as MDHEN and CDR2 as SYDVKM. The CDR3 spans 15 residues. The CDR3 spells CASSSETGGIKTQYF. CDR3 bases: TGTGCCAGCAGTTCAGAGACGGGGGGGATAAAGACCCAGTACTTC.

The J gene is TRBJ2-7, the V gene TRBV5-1; a weak D match, TRBD2 (5 bases). This CDR3 comprises 14 residues. Trimming cost V 1 base and J 4 bases, with 12 bases left between them. The germline V gene encodes CDR1 SGHRS and CDR2 YFSETQ. CDR3 bases: TGCGCCAGCAGCTTGATCGGGGAAAGATACGAGCAGTACTTC. Translated: CASSLIGERYEQYF.

CDR3 in amino acids: CAWSEGGAHMETQYF. The CDR3 DNA is TGTGCCTGGAGTGAAGGGGGGGCGCATATGGAGACCCAGTACTTC. The chain carries TRBV30 and TRBJ2-5; tentatively, D is TRBD2 (7 bases). The V end was cut by 1 base, the J end by 5 bases, with 17 bases between. The CDR3 length is 15 residues. Germline lookup yields CDR1 GTSNPN and CDR2 SVGIG (reference sequence).

This clone was recorded a few times. The V and J genes are TRBV10-1 and TRBJ2-7; 8 bases are shared with TRBD1. The V gene's germline CDR1 is WNHNN and CDR2 SYGVQD (reference sequence). The V segment lost 9 bases and the J segment 2 bases; nucleotides outside the gene matches: 12. The CDR3 totals 15 residues. CDR3 coding DNA: TGCGCCAGTGCCCCGGGACAGGAGAGAACCTACGAGCAGTACTTC. It codes for CASAPGQERTYEQYF.

This clone has just a few counts. The gene calls are TRBV5-6 and TRBJ1-5; no firm D call. With 0 bases removed from V and 6 bases from J, the gap between germline ends came to 10 bases. The germline V gene has CDR1 SGHDT and CDR2 YYEEEE. This CDR3 region has 14 residues. CDR3 sequence: CASSLVSSGQPQHF. CDR3 in DNA: TGTGCCAGCAGCTTGGTCTCGAGCGGTCAGCCCCAGCATTTT.